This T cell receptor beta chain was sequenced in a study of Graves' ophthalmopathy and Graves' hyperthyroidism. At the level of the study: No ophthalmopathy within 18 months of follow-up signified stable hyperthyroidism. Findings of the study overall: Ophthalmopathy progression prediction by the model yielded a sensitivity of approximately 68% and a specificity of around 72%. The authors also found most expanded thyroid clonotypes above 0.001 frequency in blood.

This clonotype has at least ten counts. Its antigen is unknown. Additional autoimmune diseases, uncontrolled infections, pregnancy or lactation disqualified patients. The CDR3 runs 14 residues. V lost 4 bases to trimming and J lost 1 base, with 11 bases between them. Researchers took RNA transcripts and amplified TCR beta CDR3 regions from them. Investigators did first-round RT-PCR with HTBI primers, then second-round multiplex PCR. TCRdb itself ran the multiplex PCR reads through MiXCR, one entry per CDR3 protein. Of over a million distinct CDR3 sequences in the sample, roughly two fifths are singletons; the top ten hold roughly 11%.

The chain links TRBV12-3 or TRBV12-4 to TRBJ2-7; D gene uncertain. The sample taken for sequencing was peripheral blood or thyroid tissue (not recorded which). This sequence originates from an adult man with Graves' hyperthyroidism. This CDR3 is CASSSAFGSYEQYF. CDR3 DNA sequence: TGTGCCAGCAGTTCAGCCTTTGGATCCTACGAGCAGTACTTC.